The next 13 T cell receptor beta chains were all read from a single sample in a study of cytomegalovirus exposure and HLA in healthy donors. In the PCR, 60 Vbeta and 13 Jbeta primers were used. The method was immunoSEQ multiplex PCR; TCRdb's version includes in-frame clones alone and lacks a portion of them. The data hold roughly 120,000 clones, with approximately 8.7% observed a single time. The sequenced sample was PBMCs. Receptor source: a man aged 40-55 years in good health and CMV-seronegative.

The J gene is TRBJ2-2, the V gene TRBV9, with 7 bases that match TRBD1. Germline-derived CDR1 and CDR2 are SGDLS and YYNGEE. Trimming took 3 bases from V and 5 from J; bases not matched to a gene: 7. The length of the CDR3 is 15 residues. The CDR3 protein is CASSARQGPTGELFF. In DNA form, the CDR3 reads TGTGCCAGCAGCGCCCGACAGGGCCCGACCGGGGAGCTGTTTTTT.

This clone was counted a few times. The chain joins TRBV28 to TRBJ1-1; D gene uncertain. Germline V CDR1 and CDR2: MDHEN, SYDVKM. The CDR3 runs to 14 residues. V was trimmed by 6 bases and J by 0 bases, leaving 11 bases between them. CDR3 bases: TGTGCCAGCAGCCAACTGAGGCTGAACACTGAAGCTTTCTTT. The encoded protein is CASSQLRLNTEAFF. The full variable domain, its missing parts supplied by reference TRBV28 and TRBJ1-1, is DVKVTQSSRYLVKRTGEKVFLECVQDMDHENMFWYRQDPGLGLRLIYFSYDVKMKEKGDIPEGYSVSREKKERFSLILESASTNQTSMYLCASSQLRLNTEAFFGQGTRLTVV.

V usage is TRBV27 and J usage is TRBJ2-7, with 10 bases that match TRBD1. The CDR3 has 15 residues. Germline trimming cut 2 bases from V and 5 bases from J; bases unmatched to any gene: 6. The germline V gene has CDR1 MNHEY and CDR2 SMNVEV (reference sequence). As DNA, the CDR3 is TGTGCCAGCAGTTTAGACAGGGGGCATTGGAACGAGCAGTACTTC. Amino acid sequence: CASSLDRGHWNEQYF.

The J gene is TRBJ2-3, the V gene TRBV25-1; weak D call: TRBD2 (6 bases). V lost 2 bases to trimming and J lost 10 bases, with 13 bases between them. The germline V gene encodes CDR1 MGHDK and CDR2 SYGVNS. The length of the CDR3 is 13 residues. CDR3 sequence (DNA): TGTGCCAGCAGTGAAGGCGGGGTACCATCGCAGTATTTT. This translates into CASSEGGVPSQYF.

This clone was counted only a few times. The chain recombines TRBV7-2 with TRBJ2-5, with D possibly matching TRBD2 (6 bases). CDR1 is SGHTA, CDR2 FQGNSA, per germline. Trimming cost V 1 base and J 2 bases, with 8 bases left between them. The CDR3 runs 14 residues. The DNA of the CDR3 is TGTGCCAGCAGCTTAGAAGGACTACAAGAGACCCAGTACTTC. Its protein is CASSLEGLQETQYF.

This clone was detected a few times. The chain has TRBV7-9 and TRBJ2-1; 9 bases fit TRBD2. Trimming took 2 bases from V and 7 from J; bases not matched to a gene: 12. Per the germline V gene, CDR1 is SEHNR and CDR2 is FQNEAQ (reference sequence). The length of the CDR3 is 17 residues. Here the CDR3 DNA reads TGTGCCAGCAGCTTAACCCCTAGCGGGGTGATTCATAATGAGCAGTTCTTC. Translated, it gives CASSLTPSGVIHNEQFF.

J is TRBJ2-5 and V is TRBV11-2, with 12 bases lining up with TRBD2. Germline assignment: CDR1 SGHAT and CDR2 FQNNGV. The ends lost 2 bases at V and 5 bases at J; junction bases unmatched: 3. The CDR3 loop spans 15 amino acids. CDR3 sequence reads: CASSLLAGGEETQYF. The DNA of the CDR3 is TGTGCCAGCAGCTTACTAGCGGGGGGGGAGGAGACCCAGTACTTC.

The chain uses TRBV30 and TRBJ1-5; TRBD1 is a possible D gene (5 bases). Germline V gene data show CDR1 as GTSNPN and CDR2 as SVGIG (reference sequence). The V end lost 5 bases, the J end lost 5 bases, and 13 bases lay between the germline ends. This CDR3 is built from 13 residues. The CDR3 DNA reads as TGTGCCTGGGGGGCGGGGAGCCATCAGCCCCAGCATTTT. This translates into CAWGAGSHQPQHF.

This clone was found a few times. The rearrangement links TRBV27 to TRBJ2-1; the match to TRBD2 covers 10 bases. The CDR3 contains 16 residues. Germline V gives CDR1 MNHEY, CDR2 SMNVEV (reference sequence). Unmatched junction bases numbered 5, after V lost 4 bases and J lost 2 bases. Here the CDR3 reads CASSYSGGNPYNEQFF. CDR3 bases: TGTGCCAGCAGTTATAGCGGGGGGAACCCCTACAATGAGCAGTTCTTC.

This clone was detected only a few times. The chain is built from TRBV13 and TRBJ2-5; 9 nucleotides agree with TRBD2. In germline, CDR1 is PRHDT, CDR2 FYEKMQ (reference sequence). The CDR3 has 15 amino acids. V lost 1 base to trimming and J lost 4 bases; unmatched junction nucleotides: 4. The CDR3 here is CASSLVAGGLETQYF. CDR3 nucleotide sequence: TGTGCCAGCAGCTTAGTTGCGGGGGGGTTAGAGACCCAGTACTTC.

The rearrangement links TRBV27 to TRBJ1-5; D possibly corresponds to TRBD1 (6 bases). The V gene lost 5 bases and the J gene lost 4 bases, with 12 bases spanning the gap. Germline CDR1 MNHEY, CDR2 SMNVEV (reference sequence). The CDR3 is 14 amino acids. The CDR3 region has the DNA TGTGCCAGCAGTCCCAGGGGAAGGAATCAGCCCCAGCATTTT. This sequence encodes CASSPRGRNQPQHF.

The chain combines TRBV29-1 with TRBJ2-5; 7 nucleotides line up with TRBD2. Germline CDR1 is SQVTM and CDR2 is ANQGSEA. V gave up 2 bases and J gave up 4 bases; unmatched junction bases: 1. The CDR3 has 12 residues. This CDR3 is CSVEWGGETQYF. CDR3 DNA sequence: TGCAGCGTTGAATGGGGGGGAGAGACCCAGTACTTC.

V usage is TRBV7-9 and J usage is TRBJ2-1; possibly TRBD1 for D (6 bases). This CDR3 region has 15 residues. Germline CDR1 reads SEHNR; CDR2 reads FQNEAQ (reference sequence). V lost 1 base and J 9 bases, leaving 16 bases between the germline ends. The DNA for the CDR3 is TGTGCCAGCAGCTTAGTATGGGCTGGGGGCGGTGAGCAGTTCTTC. It yields the protein CASSLVWAGGGEQFF.